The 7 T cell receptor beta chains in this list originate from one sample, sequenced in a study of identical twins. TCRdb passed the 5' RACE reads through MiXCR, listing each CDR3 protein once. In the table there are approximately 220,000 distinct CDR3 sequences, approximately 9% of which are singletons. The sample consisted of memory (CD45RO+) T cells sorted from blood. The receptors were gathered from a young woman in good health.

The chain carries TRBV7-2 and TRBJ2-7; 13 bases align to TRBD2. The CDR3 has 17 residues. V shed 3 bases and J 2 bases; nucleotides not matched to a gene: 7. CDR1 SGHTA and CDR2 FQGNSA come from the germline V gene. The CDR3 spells CASSFSGTSGIAYEQYF. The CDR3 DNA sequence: TGTGCCAGCAGCTTCTCCGGGACTAGCGGGATTGCCTACGAGCAGTACTTC.

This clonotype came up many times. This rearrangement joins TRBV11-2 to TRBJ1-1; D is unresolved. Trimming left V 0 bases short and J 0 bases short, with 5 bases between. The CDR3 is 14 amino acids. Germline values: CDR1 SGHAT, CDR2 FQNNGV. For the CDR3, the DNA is TGTGCCAGCAGCTTAGAGGGGATGAACACTGAAGCTTTCTTT. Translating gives CASSLEGMNTEAFF.

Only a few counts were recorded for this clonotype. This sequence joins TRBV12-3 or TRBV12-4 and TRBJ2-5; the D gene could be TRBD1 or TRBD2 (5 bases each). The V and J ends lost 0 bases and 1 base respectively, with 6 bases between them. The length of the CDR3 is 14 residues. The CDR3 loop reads CASSLAGVQETQYF. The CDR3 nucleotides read TGTGCCAGCAGTTTAGCGGGGGTCCAAGAGACCCAGTACTTC.

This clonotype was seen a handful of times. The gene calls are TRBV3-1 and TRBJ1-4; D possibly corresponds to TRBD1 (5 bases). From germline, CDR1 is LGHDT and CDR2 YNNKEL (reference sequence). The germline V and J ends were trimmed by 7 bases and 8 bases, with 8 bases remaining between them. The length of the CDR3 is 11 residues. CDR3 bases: TGTGCCAGCATGCGGGGGGAAAAACTGTTTTTT. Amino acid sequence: CASMRGEKLFF.

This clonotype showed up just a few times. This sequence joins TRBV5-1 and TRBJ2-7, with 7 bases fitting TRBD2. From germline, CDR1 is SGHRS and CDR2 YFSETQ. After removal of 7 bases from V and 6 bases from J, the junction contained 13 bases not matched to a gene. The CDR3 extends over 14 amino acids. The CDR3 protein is CASGRGRDPFEQYF. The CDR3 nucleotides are TGCGCCAGCGGGAGGGGCAGGGACCCTTTCGAGCAGTACTTC.

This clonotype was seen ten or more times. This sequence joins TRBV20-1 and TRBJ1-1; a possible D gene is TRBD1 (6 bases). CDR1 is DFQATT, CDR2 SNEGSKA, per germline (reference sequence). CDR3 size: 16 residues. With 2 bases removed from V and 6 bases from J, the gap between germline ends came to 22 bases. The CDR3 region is CSARPRDTNWRAEAFF. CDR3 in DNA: TGCAGTGCTAGACCCCGGGACACAAATTGGAGGGCTGAAGCTTTCTTT.

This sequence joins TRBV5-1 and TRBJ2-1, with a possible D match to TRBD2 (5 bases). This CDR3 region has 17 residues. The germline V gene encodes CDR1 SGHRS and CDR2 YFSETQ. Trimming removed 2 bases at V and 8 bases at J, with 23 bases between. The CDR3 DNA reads TGCGCCAGCAGCTTCTCCCGGCTAGTGGCGGGTGGTGATGAGCAGTTCTTC. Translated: CASSFSRLVAGGDEQFF. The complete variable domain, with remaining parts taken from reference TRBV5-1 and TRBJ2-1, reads KAGVTQTPRYLIKTRGQQVTLSCSPISGHRSVSWYQQTPGQGLQFLFEYFSETQRNKGNFPGRFSGRQFSNSRSEMNVSTLELGDSALYLCASSFSRLVAGGDEQFFGPGTRLTVL.